These 7 T cell receptor beta chains were sequenced from one sample in a study of cytomegalovirus exposure and HLA in healthy donors. Primers: 60 Vbeta forward and 13 Jbeta reverse. The assay was immunoSEQ multiplex PCR, and TCRdb's table has in-frame clones only and misses some. This sample carries approximately 120,000 clones, approximately 70% of them seen once, and the ten largest clones take under 10%. Specimen: PBMCs. The receptors here all came from a man aged 35 to 55 in good health and CMV-seronegative.

The chain is built from TRBV5-1 and TRBJ2-5; 14 bases line up with TRBD2. The CDR3 length is 17 residues. Germline CDR1 is SGHRS and CDR2 is YFSETQ. V was clipped by 4 bases and J by 2 bases; unmatched bases: 7. The CDR3 nucleotides read TGCGCCAGCAGCCAGGGACTAGCGGGGGTTTCGCAAGAGACCCAGTACTTC. Translation: CASSQGLAGVSQETQYF.

V is TRBV18 and J is TRBJ1-1, with D perhaps TRBD1 (5 bases). Germline lookup yields CDR1 KGHSH and CDR2 LQKENI. Deletions cut 8 bases from V and 3 bases from J, with 16 bases between. The CDR3 is made up of 14 amino acids. CDR3 DNA sequence: TGTGCCAGCCCAACCAGGGCCAGGGACACTGAAGCTTTCTTT. Translation gives CASPTRARDTEAFF.

The V and J genes are TRBV10-3 and TRBJ2-5, with 7 bases fitting TRBD1. The V gene's germline CDR1 is ENHRY and CDR2 SYGVKD. The V and J ends lost 2 bases and 3 bases, in that order; junction bases with no gene match: 9. This CDR3 contains 16 residues. The CDR3 is CAISEGAGTAKETQYF. The CDR3 DNA reads as TGTGCCATCAGTGAGGGTGCCGGGACAGCTAAAGAGACCCAGTACTTC.

This clone has more than one count but fewer than ten. V gene TRBV19 combines with J gene TRBJ2-6, with 10 bases that match TRBD1. CDR3 size: 16 residues. After removal of 8 bases from V and 1 base from J, the junction contained 5 bases not matched to a gene. Per the germline V gene, CDR1 is LNHDA and CDR2 is SQIVND (reference sequence). CDR3 amino acids: CASAGTGVSGANVLTF. The DNA for the CDR3 is TGTGCCAGTGCCGGGACAGGGGTGTCTGGGGCCAACGTCCTGACTTTC. The full variable domain, in which reference TRBV19 and TRBJ2-6 provide the parts outside the CDR3, is DGGITQSPKYLFRKEGQNVTLSCEQNLNHDAMYWYRQDPGQGLRLIYYSQIVNDFQKGDIAEGYSVSREKKESFPLTVTSAQKNPTAFYLCASAGTGVSGANVLTFGAGSRLTVL.

The chain is built from TRBV4-3 and TRBJ2-3; 7 bases are a match to TRBD1. CDR3 length equals 15 residues. CDR1 and CDR2 from the germline V gene are LGHNA and YSLEER. The trim removed 2 bases at V and 3 bases at J, leaving 5 bases unmatched. The CDR3 loop is CASSQTQQGTDTQYF. In nucleotides, the CDR3 is TGCGCCAGCAGCCAAACCCAACAGGGGACAGATACGCAGTATTTT.

This clone has a handful of counts. The rearrangement links TRBV18 to TRBJ1-4; the match to TRBD1 covers 7 bases. The germline CDR1 and CDR2 sequences are KGHSH and LQKENI. The J segment lost 0 bases and the V segment lost 6 bases, leaving 7 bases of the junction unmatched. The CDR3 loop spans 16 amino acids. For the CDR3, the DNA is TGTGCCAGCTCTCGAGGGGACAGATCAACTAATGAAAAACTGTTTTTT. Protein: CASSRGDRSTNEKLFF.

The chain employs TRBV29-1 and TRBJ2-7; 14 nucleotides align to TRBD2. The CDR3 spans 15 residues. Germline assignment: CDR1 SQVTM and CDR2 ANQGSEA. V trimming: 4 bases; J trimming: 2 bases; junction bases outside the gene matches: 4. The CDR3 DNA sequence: TGCAGCGTTGGGGGGACTAGCGGGAGACCCTACGAGCAGTACTTC. It is translated as CSVGGTSGRPYEQYF.